This record looks at one TCR beta chain sequence and its context. The record originates from a study of blood T cells in healthy people across ages. It was with a sample-barcoded 5' primer and a J-beta primer mix that a second PCR of roughly 7 to 12 cycles was run. From the 5' RACE reads, TCRdb called clonotypes with MiXCR, one entry per CDR3 protein. The table shows about 830,000 distinct CDR3 sequences, with about 59% occurring only once. PBMCs numbering at least 6 million were isolated per sample. Germline V gene lookup returns CDR1 SGHRS and CDR2 YFSETQ. With 5 bases removed from V and 1 base from J, the gap between germline ends came to 16 bases. The CDR3 totals 17 residues.

Sequenced input: blood. The chain carries TRBV5-1 and TRBJ1-6; D might be TRBD1 (5 bases). The TCR was taken from a man aged 25 to 45 in good health. The chain's CDR3 is CASRQDTRGSYNSPLHF. The CDR3 DNA follows: TGCGCCAGCAGACAGGACACCCGCGGGTCCTATAATTCACCCCTCCACTTT.